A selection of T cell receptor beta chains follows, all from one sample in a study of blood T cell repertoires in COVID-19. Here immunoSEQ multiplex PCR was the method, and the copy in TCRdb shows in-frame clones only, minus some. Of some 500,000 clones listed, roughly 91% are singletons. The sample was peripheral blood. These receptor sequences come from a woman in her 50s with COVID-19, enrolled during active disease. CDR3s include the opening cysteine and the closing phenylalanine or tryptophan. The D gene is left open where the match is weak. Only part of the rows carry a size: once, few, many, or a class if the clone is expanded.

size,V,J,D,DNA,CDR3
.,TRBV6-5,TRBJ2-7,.,TGTGCCAGCAGTAGCAGGCTAACCTACGAGCAGTACTTC,CASSSRLTYEQYF
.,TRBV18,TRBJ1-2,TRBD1,TGTGCCAGCTCACCTGGGCAGGGGGAGATCTATGGCTACACCTTC,CASSPGQGEIYGYTF
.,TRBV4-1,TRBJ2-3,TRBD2,TGCGCCAGCAGTCAGGGACTAGCCGTCCCGAGGGATACGCAGTATTTT,CASSQGLAVPRDTQYF
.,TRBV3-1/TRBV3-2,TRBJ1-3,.,TGTGCCAGCAGCCAAGATTGGGCAGGGACTGGAAACACCATATATTTT,CASSQDWAGTGNTIYF
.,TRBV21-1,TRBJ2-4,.,TGTGCCAGCAGCAAAGAGTGGGTAAAGGGAGACATTCAGTACTTC,CASSKEWVKGDIQYF
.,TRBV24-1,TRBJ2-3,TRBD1,TGTGCCACCAGTGACTCCTTTGAGGGGGCCACAGATACGCAGTATTTT,CATSDSFEGATDTQYF
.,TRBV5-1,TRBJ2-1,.,TGCGCCAGCAGCCCTACGAAGACAGGTGGGGGTTACAATGAGCAGTTCTTC,CASSPTKTGGGYNEQFF
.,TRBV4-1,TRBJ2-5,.,TGCGCCAGCAGCCAAGGTGTGCGCGAGACCCAGTACTTC,CASSQGVRETQYF
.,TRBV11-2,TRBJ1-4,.,TGTGCCAGCAGCCCTATTACTGGGCCAAAACTGTTTTTT,CASSPITGPKLFF
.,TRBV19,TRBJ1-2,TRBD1,TGTGCCAGTAGTACACAGGGGAGTAGCGACTATGGCTACACCTTC,CASSTQGSSDYGYTF
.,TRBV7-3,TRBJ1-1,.,TGTGCCAGCAGCTTAACTGGAACAGGAGGGGCTTTCTTT,CASSLTGTGGAFF
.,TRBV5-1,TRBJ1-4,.,TGCGCCAGCAGCTTGGAACAGAGTAATGAAAAACTGTTTTTT,CASSLEQSNEKLFF
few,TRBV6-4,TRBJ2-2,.,TGTGCCAGCAGTGACCTCGTCGGGGAGCTGTTTTTT,CASSDLVGELFF
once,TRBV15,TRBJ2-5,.,TGTGCCACCAGCCACCCAAAGCGTGCGGCGCAAGAGACCCAGTACTTC,CATSHPKRAAQETQYF
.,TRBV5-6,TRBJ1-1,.,TGTGCCAGCAGCTTTAGGGGTCCCGGGACAACAGCTTTCTTT,CASSFRGPGTTAFF
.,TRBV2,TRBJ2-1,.,TGTGCCAGCAGTGATCGGCGCGGAGCCTACAATGAGCAGTTCTTC,CASSDRRGAYNEQFF
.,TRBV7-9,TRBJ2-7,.,TGTGCCAGCAGCACCGGGCAGGGGCCCGCCTCCTACGAGCAGTACTTC,CASSTGQGPASYEQYF
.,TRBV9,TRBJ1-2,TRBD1,TGTGCCAGCAGCGGTCGACAGGGGTATGGCTACACCTTC,CASSGRQGYGYTF
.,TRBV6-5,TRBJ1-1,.,TGTGCCAGCAGTAAGGCAGGGCCTAGCACTGAAGCTTTCTTT,CASSKAGPSTEAFF
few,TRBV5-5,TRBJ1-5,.,TGTGCCAGCAGCTTGGACAGGAGCAATCAGCCCCAGCATTTT,CASSLDRSNQPQHF
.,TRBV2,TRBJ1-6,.,TGTGCCAGCAGTGGGCGGGACGGAGATAATTCACCCCTCCACTTT,CASSGRDGDNSPLHF
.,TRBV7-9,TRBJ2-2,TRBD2,TGTGCCAGCAGCTCCGGGACTAGCAGCGGGGAGCTGTTTTTT,CASSSGTSSGELFF
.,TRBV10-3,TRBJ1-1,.,TGTGCCATCAGCCTCGGACTTAACACTGAAGCTTTCTTT,CAISLGLNTEAFF
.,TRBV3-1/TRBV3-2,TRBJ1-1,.,TGTGCCAGCAGCCAGTTATTGACTGAAGCTTTCTTT,CASSQLLTEAFF
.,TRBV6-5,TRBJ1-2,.,TGTGCCAGCAGCACGAGGGAAATCGGCTATGGCTACACCTTC,CASSTREIGYGYTF
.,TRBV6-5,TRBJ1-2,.,TGTGCCAGCAGTACACCGGGGGTGGGGGGCTACACCTTC,CASSTPGVGGYTF
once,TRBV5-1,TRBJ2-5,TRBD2,TGCGCCAGCAGCCCACTGACTAGCGGGGGAGAGACCCAGTACTTC,CASSPLTSGGETQYF
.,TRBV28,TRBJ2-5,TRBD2,TGTGCCAGCAGTGGGACTAGCGGGCACCAGTACTTC,CASSGTSGHQYF